This passage covers 6 T cell receptor beta chains from one sample sequenced in a study of T cell repertoires in cytomegalovirus infection. TCRdb reprocessed the reads with MiXCR, giving one entry per CDR3 protein. Among 200,000 or so distinct CDR3 sequences listed, approximately 30% were seen once. The sequenced sample was PBMCs. The receptors were gathered from a human donor in good health (CMV status not recorded). Some clones in this sample may be carry-over from other donors' samples.

The gene calls are TRBV13 and TRBJ2-1; 8 positions agree with TRBD2. CDR3 length: 18 residues. CDR1 is PRHDT and CDR2 is FYEKMQ in the germline V gene (reference sequence). The V and J ends lost 1 base and 3 bases, in that order; junction bases with no gene match: 11. CDR3 nucleotide sequence: TGTGCCAGCAGCTTAGCTGGCGGGGGGCCACCCGTCTACAATGAGCAGTTCTTC. It is translated as CASSLAGGGPPVYNEQFF.

This clonotype came up a few times. The J gene is TRBJ1-6, the V gene TRBV13; D possibly corresponds to TRBD1 (5 bases). CDR1 is PRHDT, CDR2 FYEKMQ, per germline (reference sequence). V shed 5 bases and J shed 4 bases, with 15 bases lying between them. The CDR3 sequence is 16 residues long. The CDR3 here is CASSQQWQGYNSPLHF. Here the CDR3 DNA reads TGTGCCAGCAGCCAACAGTGGCAGGGTTATAATTCACCCCTCCACTTT.

The J gene is TRBJ2-7, the V gene TRBV19; possible D gene TRBD1, 6 bases. The CDR3 contains 14 residues. V lost 4 bases and J 2 bases, leaving 12 bases between the germline ends. The germline V gene has CDR1 LNHDA and CDR2 SQIVND (reference sequence). The CDR3 bases are TGTGCCAGTAGTACCTCGGGACATCCCTACGAGCAGTACTTC. It yields the protein CASSTSGHPYEQYF.

V is TRBV2 and J is TRBJ1-1, with a possible D match to TRBD1 (5 bases). This CDR3 comprises 15 residues. Germline-derived CDR1 and CDR2 are SNHLY and FYNNEI. Deletions cut 5 bases from V and 0 bases from J, with 13 bases between. CDR3 coding DNA: TGTGCCAGCAGTCGGTACAGGAGCATGAACACTGAAGCTTTCTTT. Translation gives CASSRYRSMNTEAFF.

The rearrangement joins TRBV15 to TRBJ2-7; tentative D call: TRBD2 (6 bases). Germline CDR1 is LNHNV and CDR2 is YYDKDF (reference sequence). The V gene lost 4 bases and the J gene lost 6 bases, with 22 bases spanning the gap. The CDR3 sequence is 16 residues long. For the CDR3, the DNA is TGTGCCACCAGCACCCCTGCGGCGGGGCTTTATTCCGAGCAGTACTTC. It is translated as CATSTPAAGLYSEQYF.

This chain joins TRBV12-3 or TRBV12-4 and TRBJ1-1; D remains ambiguous. V shed 7 bases and J shed 0 bases, with 6 bases lying between them. The CDR3 totals 12 residues. The CDR3 reads CASKMVNTEAFF. For the CDR3, the DNA is TGTGCCAGCAAGATGGTGAACACTGAAGCTTTCTTT.